Listed below are T cell receptor beta chains from one sample, sequenced in a study of cytomegalovirus exposure and HLA in healthy donors. Measured with immunoSEQ multiplex PCR; TCRdb has only the in-frame clones, and not every one. The sample holds about 230,000 clones, around four fifths seen once. Sequenced: PBMCs. All receptors derive from a woman aged 55-70 years in good health and CMV-seropositive. Each CDR3 is given with its conserved first and last residue. The order of the fields is J gene, clone size, D gene, V gene, CDR3 DNA, CDR3 protein. A D gene is named only where the DNA matches it firmly. Clone sizes are given selectively: once, few, many, or a class where the clone is expanded.

>TRBJ1-2|NA|TRBD1|TRBV18
TGTGCCAGCTCACTACCGGGACAGAGCTATGGCTACACCTTC
CASSLPGQSYGYTF
>TRBJ2-5|NA|NA|TRBV18
TGTGCCAGCTCACGAGAAGAGACCCAGTACTTC
CASSREETQYF
>TRBJ2-1|NA|NA|TRBV7-2
TGTGCCAGCAGCTTAAATAAGAGCCCGTACGGAGTGAATGAGCAGTTCTTC
CASSLNKSPYGVNEQFF
>TRBJ1-5|NA|NA|TRBV7-9
TGTGCCAGCAGCTCGCGGGGGGTGAGCAATCAGCCCCAGCATTTT
CASSSRGVSNQPQHF
>TRBJ2-5|NA|TRBD2|TRBV6-6
TGTGCCAGCAGATCCAAGACTAGCGGGGGGAAAGAGACCCAGTACTTC
CASRSKTSGGKETQYF
>TRBJ2-3|NA|TRBD1|TRBV5-1
TGCGCCAGCAGGACGGGACAGACTAGCACAGATACGCAGTATTTT
CASRTGQTSTDTQYF
>TRBJ2-2|few|TRBD2|TRBV29-1
TGCAGCGTCGAAGCGGGAGGGTTCGCCGGGGAGCTGTTTTTT
CSVEAGGFAGELFF
>TRBJ1-1|few|NA|TRBV6-6
TGTGCCAGCAGACAGGGCACTGAAGCTTTCTTT
CASRQGTEAFF
>TRBJ1-2|NA|TRBD1|TRBV9
TGTGCCAGCAGTGCTCGGGGGACAGGGAAGTCTGGCTACACCTTC
CASSARGTGKSGYTF
>TRBJ1-1|NA|NA|TRBV29-1
TGCAGCGTTTTTTGGGGCCGGAACACTGAAGCTTTCTTT
CSVFWGRNTEAFF
>TRBJ2-1|few|TRBD1|TRBV25-1
TGTGCCAGCAGTGGAGAGACAGGGTACTTTTATGAGCAGTTCTTC
CASSGETGYFYEQFF
>TRBJ1-2|NA|TRBD1|TRBV5-1
TGCGCCAGCAGCCGGACAGGGAGCGACTATGGCTACACCTTC
CASSRTGSDYGYTF
>TRBJ2-7|NA|TRBD1|TRBV6-1
TGTGCCAGCAGAAATAGACAGGGGGACGAGCAGTACTTC
CASRNRQGDEQYF
>TRBJ2-3|NA|NA|TRBV11-3
TGTGCCAGCAGCTTAGGATACGGGAGTAGCACAGATACGCAGTATTTT
CASSLGYGSSTDTQYF
>TRBJ2-1|NA|TRBD2|TRBV5-1
TGCGCCAGCAGCTTGGCCCTAGCGGGAATCTACAATGAGCAGTTCTTC
CASSLALAGIYNEQFF
>TRBJ2-5|NA|TRBD2|TRBV15
TGTGCCACCAGCAACGGGGGGCAAGAGACCCAGTACTTC
CATSNGGQETQYF
>TRBJ2-1|NA|NA|TRBV30
TGTGCCTGGAGTGTGGGCGGGACGACCAATGAGCAGTTCTTC
CAWSVGGTTNEQFF
>TRBJ2-1|once|NA|TRBV30
TGTGCCTGGAGTGGGCTGGTCTACAATGAGCAGTTCTTC
CAWSGLVYNEQFF
>TRBJ2-3|NA|NA|TRBV30
TGTGCCTGGAAATGGCGGAGCGGAGATACGCAGTATTTT
CAWKWRSGDTQYF
>TRBJ1-2|NA|TRBD1|TRBV28
TGTGCCAGCAGTTTGATATGGCAGGGGGGCTATGGCTACACCTTC
CASSLIWQGGYGYTF
>TRBJ2-3|NA|TRBD2|TRBV6-1
TGTGCCAGCAGGACGGGGGGGCGCGGGAATACGCAGTATTTT
CASRTGGRGNTQYF
>TRBJ2-1|NA|TRBD2|TRBV5-1
TGCGCCAGCAGCTTACTAGCGGGACCCTACAATGAGCAGTTCTTC
CASSLLAGPYNEQFF
>TRBJ2-1|once|NA|TRBV5-1
TGCGCCAGCAGGTCGGCTAGCATATACAATGAGCAGTTCTTC
CASRSASIYNEQFF
>TRBJ1-2|NA|NA|TRBV28
TGTGCCAGCAATCCGGCAGGGGATGTAGGCACCTTC
CASNPAGDVGTF
>TRBJ1-2|few|NA|TRBV4-3
TGCGCCAGCAGCCCCACACAGACTAACTATGGCTACACCTTC
CASSPTQTNYGYTF
>TRBJ2-7|NA|NA|TRBV18
TGTGCCAGCTCTCAGGGGGGTCAGCCAACCTACGAGCAGTACTTC
CASSQGGQPTYEQYF
>TRBJ1-2|NA|TRBD1|TRBV27
TGTGCCAGCAGTTTATCTACAGGGGCGGACTATGGCTACACCTTC
CASSLSTGADYGYTF
>TRBJ2-3|NA|TRBD2|TRBV5-1
TGCGCCAGCCGTTCCCTGGGCGGGGGAGGGCATAGCACAGATACGCAGTATTTT
CASRSLGGGGHSTDTQYF
>TRBJ2-2|NA|TRBD1|TRBV7-8
TGTGCCAGCAGCTCCCGGGGCAGGGGGCAAGGGACCGGGGAGCTGTTTTTT
CASSSRGRGQGTGELFF
>TRBJ1-6|NA|TRBD1|TRBV6-6
TGTGCCAGCACCCTGGAGGGGGCAATAGGGTCACCCCTCCACTTT
CASTLEGAIGSPLHF
>TRBJ2-7|NA|TRBD1|TRBV6-1
TGTGCCAGCAGTGAAGCGCTGGGACAGACCTACGAGCAGTACTTC
CASSEALGQTYEQYF
>TRBJ2-7|NA|TRBD2|TRBV28
TGTGCCAGCAGTTTAGCGGGGGACTACGAGCAGTACTTC
CASSLAGDYEQYF
>TRBJ2-1|NA|TRBD2|TRBV19
TGTGCCAGTAGTCGGGGACTAGCGGGCTTGGGGTCTTCAAATGAGCAGTTCTTC
CASSRGLAGLGSSNEQFF
>TRBJ1-1|NA|TRBD1|TRBV30
TGTGCCTGGAGCCGACAGGGGAACACTGAAGCTTTCTTT
CAWSRQGNTEAFF
>TRBJ2-7|NA|NA|TRBV1
TGCACCAGCAGCCAAGATAGGCCGGGACTAGCGGACTACGAGCAGTACTTC
CTSSQDRPGLADYEQYF
>TRBJ1-2|NA|TRBD1|TRBV14
TGTGCCAGCAGCCTTAGACAGGGGGTCCGCTACACCTTC
CASSLRQGVRYTF
>TRBJ2-3|NA|TRBD2|TRBV5-4
TGTGCCAGCAGCTGGGGGACTAGCGGGAGGGTGGATACGCAGTATTTT
CASSWGTSGRVDTQYF
>TRBJ2-2|NA|NA|TRBV7-2
TGTGCCAGCAGCTTAGGGGCAAACACCGGGGAGCTGTTTTTT
CASSLGANTGELFF
>TRBJ2-3|NA|NA|TRBV6-6
TGTGCCAGCAGTCCCCTGGTTAATAGCGGTGGAAATACGCAGTATTTT
CASSPLVNSGGNTQYF
>TRBJ2-3|NA|NA|TRBV7-2
TGTGCCAGCAGGAAACACCGCCTTAGCACAGATACGCAGTATTTT
CASRKHRLSTDTQYF
>TRBJ1-4|NA|TRBD1|TRBV4-1
TGCGCCAGCAGCCAAGTCGGGACAGGAGATGAAAAACTGTTTTTT
CASSQVGTGDEKLFF
>TRBJ1-1|NA|NA|TRBV2
TGTGCCAGCAGGGCTCAGGGCAGATGGACTGAAGCTTTCTTT
CASRAQGRWTEAFF
>TRBJ1-1|NA|TRBD1|TRBV11-2
TGTGCCAGCAGCCCCGGGACAGGCTTAAGGAACACTGAAGCTTTCTTT
CASSPGTGLRNTEAFF
>TRBJ1-1|NA|NA|TRBV4-2
TGTGCCAGCAGCCAAGATGATTTCGGGGGCACTGAAGCTTTCTTT
CASSQDDFGGTEAFF
>TRBJ1-1|NA|NA|TRBV18
TGTGCCAGCTCACAATCGGGAGGGAACACTGAAGCTTTCTTT
CASSQSGGNTEAFF
>TRBJ2-5|NA|TRBD1|TRBV2
TGTGCCAGCAGTGAAACCCGGACAGGAAAGGGAGAGACCCAGTACTTC
CASSETRTGKGETQYF
>TRBJ2-3|NA|NA|TRBV4-1
TGCGCCAGCAGCCAAGAAACGGTTCTCACAGATACGCAGTATTTT
CASSQETVLTDTQYF
>TRBJ2-5|once|NA|TRBV11-2
TGTGCCAGCAGCTCCTACCAGGGGATTGGCCAAGAGACCCAGTACTTC
CASSSYQGIGQETQYF
>TRBJ2-1|NA|NA|TRBV7-9
TGTGCCAGCAGCTTAAACAGCAATGAGCAGTTCTTC
CASSLNSNEQFF
>TRBJ2-3|NA|TRBD1|TRBV5-4
TGTGCCAGCAGCCGAGTGGGACAGGGAAGCACAGATACGCAGTATTTT
CASSRVGQGSTDTQYF
>TRBJ2-7|few|NA|TRBV10-3
TGTGCCATCAGTGAGGGGCCCCGACGAAACTACGAGCAGTACTTC
CAISEGPRRNYEQYF
>TRBJ2-7|NA|NA|TRBV10-3
TGTGCCATCACGGGGACTCTCGGGGGCTACGAGCAGTACTTC
CAITGTLGGYEQYF
>TRBJ1-1|NA|NA|TRBV9
TGTGCCAGCAGCGTGAGCTACGGGAACACTGAAGCTTTCTTT
CASSVSYGNTEAFF
>TRBJ2-3|NA|TRBD2|TRBV11-3
TGTGCCAGCAGCTTATCGCTAGCGGGAGACGATACGCAGTATTTT
CASSLSLAGDDTQYF
>TRBJ1-5|NA|TRBD1|TRBV5-1
TGCGCCAGCAGCTTGGGAGGGGACAGGGTAGATCAGCCCCAGCATTTT
CASSLGGDRVDQPQHF
>TRBJ2-1|few|NA|TRBV5-1
TGCGCCAGCAGCTTGGTACCGGGAGTCTACAATGAGCAGTTCTTC
CASSLVPGVYNEQFF
>TRBJ2-7|once|NA|TRBV5-1
TGCGCCAGCAGCTTGGGCAGGGTCTACGAGCAGTACTTC
CASSLGRVYEQYF